These 30 T cell receptor beta chains share one sample of origin, sequenced in a study of beta chain features in type 1 diabetes. cDNA synthesis used the whole RNA isolate, giving expressed TCRB sequences. The protocol was immunoSEQ multiplex PCR, while the TCRdb copy is restricted to in-frame clones and leaves out a portion. The sample holds around 500,000 clones, approximately 10% seen once. Material: naive CD4+ T cells from blood. Every receptor here comes from a woman between 18 and 30 years old in good health.

There are a few counts of this clone. The rearrangement joins TRBV23-1 to TRBJ2-7; 8 bases are a match to TRBD1. TRBV23-1 is flagged as an ORF with uncertain function. After removal of 8 bases from V and 4 bases from J, the junction contained 13 bases not matched to a gene. This CDR3 comprises 15 residues. The CDR3 DNA follows: TGCGCCAGCCCCAAGGGTAGCAGGGGGCCTTACGAGCAGTACGTC. Protein: CASPKGSRGPYEQYV.

This clone was detected a few times. CDR3 amino acids: CASSLVHSYNEQFF. Here the CDR3 DNA reads TGTGCCAGCAGCTTGGTCCACAGCTACAATGAGCAGTTCTTC. This rearrangement joins TRBV5-6 to TRBJ2-1; D unresolved. The CDR3 has 14 residues. CDR1 and CDR2 from the germline V gene are SGHDT and YYEEEE. V was trimmed by 0 bases and J by 3 bases, leaving 7 bases between them.

The chain is built from TRBV7-2 and TRBJ2-3; TRBD1 aligns across 7 bases. The CDR3 length is 16 residues. Germline V lookup: CDR1 SGHTA, CDR2 FQGNSA. V shed 4 bases, J shed 3 bases, and the junction held 10 bases outside the gene matches. DNA of the CDR3: TGTGCCAGCAGCTCACTGGACAGGCGTCGAACAGATACGCAGTATTTT. Translated: CASSSLDRRRTDTQYF.

There are a few counts of this clone. V usage is TRBV9 and J usage is TRBJ2-1; 7 bases agree with TRBD2. The CDR3 extends over 17 amino acids. Germline V gene data show CDR1 as SGDLS and CDR2 as YYNGEE. Trimming took 4 bases from V and 0 from J; bases not matched to a gene: 10. CDR3 region: CASSLVGGRGSYNEQFF. CDR3 nucleotide sequence: TGTGCCAGCAGCCTAGTGGGCGGGAGAGGCTCCTACAATGAGCAGTTCTTC.

V usage is TRBV29-1 and J usage is TRBJ2-1; 7 bases are shared with TRBD1. In germline, CDR1 is SQVTM, CDR2 ANQGSEA. This CDR3 comprises 13 residues. V shed 5 bases and J 6 bases; nucleotides not matched to a gene: 7. This CDR3 reads CSVIQGPSNEQFF. The CDR3 DNA reads as TGCAGCGTTATACAGGGGCCATCCAATGAGCAGTTCTTC.

This clone was seen a few times. CDR3 nucleotide sequence: TGTGCCAGCAGTGAGAGGCCATCCGGGGGCTACACCTTC. It encodes CASSERPSGGYTF. J is TRBJ1-2 and V is TRBV9; D remains ambiguous. Germline values: CDR1 SGDLS, CDR2 YYNGEE. CDR3 length: 13 amino acids. Trimming stripped 5 bases from V and 8 bases from J, with 16 bases between. Based on the CDR3 plus reference TRBV9 and TRBJ1-2, the full variable domain is DSGVTQTPKHLITATGQRVTLRCSPRSGDLSVYWYQQSLDQGLQFLIQYYNGEERAKGNILERFSAQQFPDLHSELNLSSLELGDSALYFCASSERPSGGYTFGSGTRLTVV.

The sample holds a few counts of this clone. This chain joins TRBV19 and TRBJ2-3; the D is unclear. There are 13 residues in the CDR3. The ends were cut back, 4 bases at V and 6 bases at J, with 11 bases in the middle. Germline V gene lookup returns CDR1 LNHDA and CDR2 SQIVND (reference sequence). The CDR3 DNA reads as TGTGCCAGTAGTACCCGCCGGGTTGATACGCAGTATTTT. Translating gives CASSTRRVDTQYF.

The chain couples TRBV29-1 to TRBJ2-1; 7 nucleotides align to TRBD1. Germline CDR1 is SQVTM and CDR2 is ANQGSEA. Trimming cost V 5 bases and J 6 bases; bases outside gene matches: 16. CDR3 size: 16 residues. The CDR3 DNA reads as TGCAGCGTTAAAGGGCTGACAGGGTCCCTTTTCAATGAGCAGTTCTTC. Protein: CSVKGLTGSLFNEQFF.

A few counts support this clone. The chain is built from TRBV4-2 and TRBJ2-1, with 13 bases matching TRBD2. CDR1 is LGHNA, CDR2 YNFKEQ, per germline. Trimming took 0 bases from V and 8 from J; bases not matched to a gene: 4. CDR3 size: 16 residues. The CDR3 DNA sequence: TGTGCCAGCAGCCAAGATGGGACTAGCGGGATCCATGAGCAGTTCTTC. This sequence encodes CASSQDGTSGIHEQFF.

The chain couples TRBV7-2 to TRBJ2-1; unclear D gene. Trimming cost V 9 bases and J 3 bases, with 6 bases left between them. Germline assignment: CDR1 SGHTA and CDR2 FQGNSA. The CDR3 is 11 amino acids. In DNA form, the CDR3 reads TGTGCCAGTGGACGCTACAATGAGCAGTTCTTC. Protein: CASGRYNEQFF.

This rearrangement joins TRBV7-2 to TRBJ2-1; TRBD1 or TRBD2 may be the D gene (5 bases each). Between the trimmed V and J ends, which lost 1 base and 9 bases, there was a span of 10 bases. The V gene's germline CDR1 is SGHTA and CDR2 FQGNSA. This CDR3 has 13 amino acids. The CDR3 here is CASSLGAGSEQFF. The DNA for the CDR3 is TGTGCCAGCAGCTTAGGGGCAGGGAGTGAGCAGTTCTTC.

The CDR3 sequence: CASSLGGGVSYEQYV. DNA for the CDR3: TGTGCCAGCAGCTTAGGCGGAGGGGTCTCCTACGAGCAGTACGTC. The rearrangement links TRBV13 to TRBJ2-7; tentatively, D is TRBD2 (6 bases). Trimming removed 0 bases at V and 0 bases at J, with 9 bases between. Germline assignment: CDR1 PRHDT and CDR2 FYEKMQ (reference sequence). The CDR3 has 15 amino acids.

This clone turned up a few times. The rearrangement links TRBV2 to TRBJ1-5, with D unclear. Trimming stripped 5 bases from V and 1 base from J, with 12 bases between. The CDR3 loop spans 15 amino acids. Germline V gene data show CDR1 as SNHLY and CDR2 as FYNNEI. CDR3 sequence reads: CASSPGSISNQPQHF. CDR3 nucleotide sequence: TGTGCCAGCAGTCCAGGATCAATCAGCAATCAGCCCCAGCATTTT.

There are a few counts of this clone. The J gene is TRBJ2-7, the V gene TRBV7-9; no reliable D call. V was trimmed by 1 base and J by 0 bases, leaving 7 bases between them. Germline V gene lookup returns CDR1 SEHNR and CDR2 FQNEAQ (reference sequence). This CDR3 spans 14 amino acids. CDR3 protein: CASSLVALSYEQYF. CDR3 sequence (DNA): TGTGCCAGCAGCTTAGTAGCTCTCTCCTACGAGCAGTACTTC.

This clone was counted only a few times. The rearrangement uses TRBV4-3 and TRBJ2-5, with 9 bases matching TRBD2. This CDR3 has 16 residues. The junction had 8 bases not matched to a gene; V was cut back by 2 bases and J by 4 bases. The germline V gene has CDR1 LGHNA and CDR2 YSLEER. CDR3 sequence reads: CASSQRPGLAVETQYF. CDR3 DNA: TGCGCCAGCAGCCAACGACCGGGACTAGCAGTAGAGACCCAGTACTTC.

The table lists this clone with many counts. The V and J genes are TRBV29-1 and TRBJ2-7; D might be TRBD1 or TRBD2, each matching 5 bases. This CDR3 has 12 residues. Looked up from germline, CDR1 is SQVTM and CDR2 is ANQGSEA. Trimming took 5 bases from V and 5 from J, leaving 13 bases between them. The CDR3 reads CSVWGMRDEQYV. CDR3 bases: TGCAGCGTTTGGGGGATGCGGGACGAGCAGTACGTC.

The chain combines TRBV9 with TRBJ2-3; maybe TRBD1 (6 bases). CDR1 is SGDLS and CDR2 is YYNGEE in the germline V gene. The CDR3 has 15 amino acids. V lost 6 bases to trimming and J lost 1 base, with 15 bases between them. The CDR3 spells CASTPWGLGTDTQYF. The CDR3 nucleotides are TGTGCCAGCACCCCATGGGGGCTGGGCACAGATACGCAGTATTTT.

This clone occurred a few times. DNA of the CDR3: TGTGCCAGCAGCTATCCTCTTAAGGGAGGGACAGATACGCAGTATTTT. This translates into CASSYPLKGGTDTQYF. V is TRBV9 and J is TRBJ2-3; 7 bases are shared with TRBD2. Germline assignment: CDR1 SGDLS and CDR2 YYNGEE. V lost 4 bases to trimming and J lost 3 bases; unmatched junction nucleotides: 11. This CDR3 has 16 amino acids.

CDR3 amino acids: CASSSRGFENTEAFF. The CDR3 DNA reads as TGTGCCAGCAGCTCCCGAGGTTTTGAGAACACTGAAGCTTTCTTT. The chain has TRBV7-2 and TRBJ1-1, with D unclear. Germline assignment: CDR1 SGHTA and CDR2 FQGNSA. The CDR3 extends over 15 amino acids. V was trimmed by 4 bases and J by 1 base, leaving 13 bases between them.

The chain uses TRBV6-5 and TRBJ2-5; 9 bases line up with TRBD2. The CDR3 contains 15 residues. The V gene end was trimmed by 5 bases and the J gene end by 3 bases; junction bases not matched to a gene: 7. Germline V gene data show CDR1 as MNHEY and CDR2 as SVGAGI. The CDR3 DNA reads TGTGCCAGCAGTCCCTGGGTAGCGGGAGAAGAGACCCAGTACTTC. Translation gives CASSPWVAGEETQYF.

The chain is built from TRBV5-4 and TRBJ2-1, with D maybe TRBD2 (5 bases). The CDR3 consists of 14 residues. Trimming stripped 3 bases from V and 8 bases from J, with 15 bases between. Germline assignment: CDR1 SGHNT and CDR2 YYREEE (reference sequence). The CDR3 spells CASSSGLVEDEQFF. The CDR3 DNA reads TGTGCCAGCAGCTCCGGACTGGTTGAGGATGAGCAGTTCTTC.

A few counts support this clone. V gene TRBV4-1 combines with J gene TRBJ2-4; 7 bases map to TRBD2. Looked up from germline, CDR1 is MGHRA and CDR2 is YSYEKL. This CDR3 has 17 residues. Germline trimming cut 2 bases from V and 3 bases from J; bases unmatched to any gene: 10. The CDR3 DNA reads TGCGCCAGCAGCCAACCTGCCGGGGGGAGAGTCAAAAACATTCAGTACTTC. Protein sequence: CASSQPAGGRVKNIQYF.

The chain uses TRBV5-4 and TRBJ1-5; 7 bases agree with TRBD1. V lost 3 bases, J lost 0 bases, and 12 bases stayed unmatched. This CDR3 comprises 18 residues. Germline lookup yields CDR1 SGHNT and CDR2 YYREEE (reference sequence). The CDR3 region is CASSSNGQDPYSNQPQHF. In DNA, the CDR3 is TGTGCCAGCAGCTCGAACGGACAGGACCCTTATAGCAATCAGCCCCAGCATTTT. The full variable domain, rest sourced from reference TRBV5-4 and TRBJ1-5, is ETGVTQSPTHLIKTRGQQVTLRCSSQSGHNTVSWYQQALGQGPQFIFQYYREEENGRGNFPPRFSGLQFPNYSSELNVNALELDDSALYLCASSSNGQDPYSNQPQHFGDGTRLSIL.

This sequence joins TRBV27 and TRBJ2-3, with 10 bases aligning to TRBD1. The CDR3 runs to 15 residues. V shed 3 bases, J shed 5 bases, and the junction held 5 bases outside the gene matches. Germline V gene data show CDR1 as MNHEY and CDR2 as SMNVEV (reference sequence). The CDR3 region is CASSFPGQGIDTQYF. In DNA, the CDR3 is TGTGCCAGCAGTTTCCCGGGACAGGGGATAGATACGCAGTATTTT.

The rearrangement links TRBV9 to TRBJ2-5; unclear D gene. Trimming took off 0 bases at V and 5 bases at J, with 14 bases between the two ends. Germline V CDR1 and CDR2: SGDLS, YYNGEE. The CDR3 is 15 amino acids. This CDR3 is CASSVASAIGETQYF. The CDR3, as DNA: TGTGCCAGCAGCGTAGCGTCAGCCATAGGGGAGACCCAGTACTTC. Full variable domain (rest looked up from reference TRBV9 and TRBJ2-5): DSGVTQTPKHLITATGQRVTLRCSPRSGDLSVYWYQQSLDQGLQFLIQYYNGEERAKGNILERFSAQQFPDLHSELNLSSLELGDSALYFCASSVASAIGETQYFGPGTRLLVL.

This clone has a handful of counts. The genes are TRBV7-2 and TRBJ1-1, with D uncertain. V dropped 0 bases and J dropped 0 bases, with 8 bases sitting between them. Germline V gives CDR1 SGHTA, CDR2 FQGNSA. The CDR3 spans 15 residues. CDR3: CASSLARRMNTEAFF. CDR3 nucleotides: TGTGCCAGCAGCTTAGCGCGACGAATGAACACTGAAGCTTTCTTT. The full variable domain, in which reference TRBV7-2 and TRBJ1-1 provide the parts outside the CDR3, is GAGVSQSPSNKVTEKGKDVELRCDPISGHTALYWYRQSLGQGLEFLIYFQGNSAPDKSGLPSDRFSAERTGGSVSTLTIQRTQQEDSAVYLCASSLARRMNTEAFFGQGTRLTVV.

This sequence joins TRBV18 and TRBJ1-5; D is undetermined. CDR3 length: 12 residues. Looked up from germline, CDR1 is KGHSH and CDR2 is LQKENI. V was shortened by 3 bases and J by 6 bases, with 6 bases between the two germline ends. The CDR3 nucleotides read TGTGCCAGCTCACCGCCGGCTCAGCCCCAGCATTTT. Translated, it gives CASSPPAQPQHF.

This chain connects TRBV9 to TRBJ2-7; 10 bases fit TRBD2. The ends lost 3 bases at V and 5 bases at J; junction bases unmatched: 8. CDR1 and CDR2 (germline): SGDLS, YYNGEE. This CDR3 is built from 15 residues. DNA of the CDR3: TGTGCCAGCAGCGCCATTCTAGCGGGAGTTAACGAGCAGTACTTC. Its translation: CASSAILAGVNEQYF.

This clone was found a few times. V usage is TRBV4-2 and J usage is TRBJ2-7; no definite D call. With 0 bases removed from V and 4 bases from J, the gap between germline ends came to 13 bases. The CDR3 spans 15 residues. Germline V lookup: CDR1 LGHNA, CDR2 YNFKEQ. CDR3 sequence: CASSQERTSMYEQYF. CDR3 coding DNA: TGTGCCAGCAGCCAAGAAAGGACGAGTATGTACGAGCAGTACTTC.

The CDR3 sequence: CASSYRGGNIQYF. In nucleotides, the CDR3 is TGTGCCAGCAGTTACAGGGGGGGAAACATTCAGTACTTC. The gene calls are TRBV2 and TRBJ2-4; a weak D match, TRBD1 (8 bases). V was cut by 5 bases and J by 6 bases, with 11 bases left in between. The CDR3 runs 13 residues. In germline, CDR1 is SNHLY, CDR2 FYNNEI.